The 27 T cell receptor beta chains given below trace back to one sample, sequenced in a study of blood T cell repertoires in COVID-19. TCRdb keeps only in-frame clones here, not all; method: immunoSEQ multiplex PCR. Among around 200,000 clones listed, around 85% were seen once. Specimen: PBMCs or T cells enriched from blood (not recorded which). Source of these receptors: a man aged 35-49 years who had recovered from COVID-19.

The gene calls are TRBV20-1 and TRBJ2-1; 7 nucleotides align to TRBD1. Germline CDR1 reads DFQATT; CDR2 reads SNEGSKA (reference sequence). This CDR3 is 11 amino acids long. Losses at the gene ends were 1 base for V and 12 bases for J; bases not matched to a gene: 3. CDR3 DNA: TGCAGTGCTAGAGTTCGGGACAGGCAGTTCTTC. Translating it yields CSARVRDRQFF.

The table lists this clone with a count of one. The CDR3 nucleotides read TGTGCCAGCAGCTCGGGACTAGCGGGATATGAGACTCCCCACAATGAGCAGTTCTTC. It specifies CASSSGLAGYETPHNEQFF. The gene calls are TRBV7-8 and TRBJ2-1; TRBD2 aligns across 13 bases. Germline V CDR1 and CDR2: SGHVS, FQNEAQ. The CDR3 extends over 19 amino acids. After removal of 4 bases from V and 5 bases from J, the junction contained 14 bases not matched to a gene.

In this sample, this clone turned up once. The chain couples TRBV7-9 to TRBJ1-5, with 7 positions matching TRBD1. The length of the CDR3 is 15 residues. Germline CDR1 reads SEHNR; CDR2 reads FQNEAQ (reference sequence). Trimming removed 5 bases from V and 0 bases from J; junction bases left unmatched: 4. This CDR3 is CASSGDSHSNQPQHF. The CDR3, as DNA: TGTGCCAGCAGCGGGGACAGTCATAGCAATCAGCCCCAGCATTTT.

The chain uses TRBV4-1 and TRBJ1-4; D gene ambiguous. This CDR3 contains 15 residues. CDR1 and CDR2 from the germline V gene are MGHRA and YSYEKL. V lost 2 bases and J lost 4, with 11 bases in between. In DNA, the CDR3 is TGCGCCAGCAGCCAACAATCAGACTTTAATGAAAAACTGTTTTTT. It translates to CASSQQSDFNEKLFF.

The chain has TRBV19 and TRBJ1-5; 11 positions agree with TRBD1. V lost 5 bases to trimming and J lost 6 bases; unmatched junction nucleotides: 6. In germline, CDR1 is LNHDA, CDR2 SQIVND (reference sequence). The CDR3 has 15 amino acids. CDR3 sequence: CASSLQDRGLQPQHF. The CDR3 nucleotides read TGTGCCAGTAGTCTCCAGGACAGGGGGCTTCAGCCCCAGCATTTT.

The DNA of the CDR3 is TGTGCCAGCAGGGAAACAGGGGACACTGAAGCTTTCTTT. Encoded protein: CASRETGDTEAFF. The chain links TRBV9 to TRBJ1-1, with 7 bases matching TRBD1. Germline-derived CDR1 and CDR2 are SGDLS and YYNGEE. V was clipped by 5 bases and J by 3 bases; unmatched bases: 4. This CDR3 is 13 amino acids long. Looking up the rest from reference TRBV9 and TRBJ1-1 gives the full variable domain: DSGVTQTPKHLITATGQRVTLRCSPRSGDLSVYWYQQSLDQGLQFLIQYYNGEERAKGNILERFSAQQFPDLHSELNLSSLELGDSALYFCASRETGDTEAFFGQGTRLTVV.

This chain links TRBV2 with TRBJ1-5, with D possibly TRBD1 on 5 matching bases. The V gene's germline CDR1 is SNHLY and CDR2 FYNNEI. Trimming took off 3 bases at V and 5 bases at J, with 11 bases between the two ends. There are 14 residues in the CDR3. CDR3 loop: CASSDRVGHQPQHF. The CDR3 DNA follows: TGTGCCAGCAGTGACAGGGTGGGTCATCAGCCCCAGCATTTT.

V and J are TRBV6-5 and TRBJ1-3, with D possibly being TRBD1 (5 bases). Trimming stripped 2 bases from V and 1 base from J, with 9 bases between. The CDR3 totals 15 residues. From germline, CDR1 is MNHEY and CDR2 SVGAGI. The CDR3 DNA is TGTGCCAGCAGTTACCCGCAGGGATCTGGAAACACCATATATTTT. Amino acid sequence: CASSYPQGSGNTIYF.

The rearrangement links TRBV9 to TRBJ1-1; D perhaps matches TRBD1 (5 bases). Trimming removed 4 bases from V and 1 base from J, with 14 bases in between. The germline V gene encodes CDR1 SGDLS and CDR2 YYNGEE. There are 15 residues in the CDR3. The CDR3 loop reads CASSPRGGWNTEAFF. CDR3 in DNA: TGTGCCAGCAGCCCTCGCGGGGGATGGAACACTGAAGCTTTCTTT.

The rearrangement joins TRBV18 to TRBJ2-1, with 9 bases identical to TRBD2. The CDR3 spans 15 residues. Per the germline V gene, CDR1 is KGHSH and CDR2 is LQKENI. V shed 4 bases, J shed 3 bases, and the junction held 4 bases outside the gene matches. The CDR3 nucleotides are TGTGCCAGCTCACTGACTAGCGGCAACTACAATGAGCAGTTCTTC. Its translation: CASSLTSGNYNEQFF.

The chain links TRBV20-1 to TRBJ2-4, with 8 bases matching TRBD1. The trim removed 3 bases at V and 3 bases at J, leaving 7 bases unmatched. The CDR3 runs 15 residues. CDR1 and CDR2 (germline): DFQATT, SNEGSKA (reference sequence). The CDR3 is CSASDAGGVKNIQYF. The CDR3 bases are TGCAGTGCTAGTGATGCAGGGGGCGTCAAAAACATTCAGTACTTC.

This chain uses TRBV11-2 with TRBJ2-5; 7 bases agree with TRBD2. This CDR3 has 14 residues. Germline V gene sequence: CDR1 SGHAT, CDR2 FQNNGV. V shed 2 bases and J 4 bases; nucleotides not matched to a gene: 4. This CDR3 is CASSLFPGGETQYF. The DNA for the CDR3 is TGTGCCAGCAGCTTATTCCCGGGAGGAGAGACCCAGTACTTC.

The rearrangement joins TRBV5-4 to TRBJ2-7, with TRBD1 as a possible D gene (6 bases). This CDR3 spans 15 amino acids. CDR1 SGHNT and CDR2 YYREEE come from the germline V gene (reference sequence). With 1 base removed from V and 2 bases from J, the gap between germline ends came to 13 bases. The CDR3 region is CASSLPGVGAYEQYF. The CDR3 region has the DNA TGTGCCAGCAGCTTGCCAGGGGTTGGGGCCTACGAGCAGTACTTC.

The chain couples TRBV7-2 to TRBJ2-1, with 10 bases identical to TRBD2. V shed 4 bases, J shed 7 bases, and the junction held 1 base outside the gene matches. Germline V lookup: CDR1 SGHTA, CDR2 FQGNSA. The CDR3 is 13 residues long. The CDR3 region is CASSSLAGNEQFF. CDR3 coding DNA: TGTGCCAGCAGCTCACTAGCGGGAAATGAGCAGTTCTTC.

The chain employs TRBV2 and TRBJ2-1, with 14 bases that match TRBD2. V was pared by 6 bases and J by 6 bases, with 7 bases of the junction left unmatched. The CDR3 is 16 amino acids. The germline CDR1 and CDR2 sequences are SNHLY and FYNNEI. The CDR3: CASSKPGLAGVNEQFF. CDR3 coding DNA: TGTGCCAGCAGCAAGCCGGGACTAGCGGGAGTCAATGAGCAGTTCTTC.

The rearrangement uses TRBV9 and TRBJ1-6; 7 nucleotides line up with TRBD1. The J segment lost 10 bases and the V segment lost 4 bases, leaving 8 bases of the junction unmatched. The CDR3 totals 14 residues. Germline CDR1 is SGDLS and CDR2 is YYNGEE. The chain's CDR3 is CASSQRTGGSPLHF. The CDR3 DNA is TGTGCCAGCAGCCAAAGGACAGGCGGCTCACCCCTCCACTTT.

V is TRBV5-6 and J is TRBJ2-1; TRBD2 is a possible D gene (5 bases). Germline lookup yields CDR1 SGHDT and CDR2 YYEEEE. V dropped 4 bases and J dropped 6 bases, with 14 bases sitting between them. CDR3 length: 14 residues. CDR3 residues: CASSPRLRVNEQFF. The CDR3 bases are TGTGCCAGCAGCCCGAGGCTGAGGGTCAATGAGCAGTTCTTC.

This sequence joins TRBV19 and TRBJ1-1; D gene ambiguous. Trimming left V 6 bases short and J 1 base short, with 9 bases between. Germline CDR1 and CDR2: LNHDA and SQIVND (reference sequence). The CDR3 consists of 13 residues. CDR3 coding DNA: TGTGCCAGTAGCATCACAGCGAACACTGAAGCTTTCTTT. Its protein product is CASSITANTEAFF.

V and J are TRBV27 and TRBJ2-7, with a tentative D call TRBD2 (6 bases). The length of the CDR3 is 14 residues. Germline V lookup: CDR1 MNHEY, CDR2 SMNVEV (reference sequence). The V end lost 6 bases, the J end lost 2 bases, and 14 bases lay between the germline ends. The CDR3 loop is CASSGSGITYEQYF. The CDR3 DNA reads TGTGCCAGCAGCGGTAGCGGAATAACCTACGAGCAGTACTTC.

The J gene is TRBJ2-7, the V gene TRBV11-3; the D gene is possibly TRBD2 (5 bases). Germline lookup yields CDR1 SGHNT and CDR2 YENEEA. CDR3 length: 15 amino acids. V was clipped by 5 bases and J by 2 bases, with 16 bases between them. In DNA form, the CDR3 reads TGTGCCAGCAGCCAAGAGGGCTTTGCCGCCTACGAGCAGTACTTC. Amino acids: CASSQEGFAAYEQYF.

The rearrangement joins TRBV2 to TRBJ2-7; 9 positions agree with TRBD2. CDR1 and CDR2 from the germline V gene are SNHLY and FYNNEI. This CDR3 is 14 amino acids long. With 2 bases clipped from V and 5 bases from J, the junction kept 4 bases outside the gene matches. CDR3 amino acids: CASSESGRSDEQYF. The CDR3 DNA is TGTGCCAGCAGTGAAAGCGGGAGGTCGGACGAGCAGTACTTC.

The chain joins TRBV5-1 to TRBJ2-2, with 7 bases aligning to TRBD2. The ends lost 5 bases at V and 0 bases at J; junction bases unmatched: 7. The length of the CDR3 is 16 residues. Germline V gene lookup returns CDR1 SGHRS and CDR2 YFSETQ. CDR3 loop: CASSPRGTTNTGELFF. The CDR3 DNA reads as TGCGCCAGCAGTCCCCGGGGGACTACGAACACCGGGGAGCTGTTTTTT.

This chain connects TRBV7-2 to TRBJ1-5, with TRBD1 matching 7 bases. The CDR3 runs to 17 residues. From germline, CDR1 is SGHTA and CDR2 FQGNSA. V dropped 3 bases and J dropped 4; count of bases not matched to a gene: 12. The CDR3 DNA follows: TGTGCCAGCAGCTTGCGATCCGGGACAGCGTCAAATCAGCCCCAGCATTTT. This sequence encodes CASSLRSGTASNQPQHF.

The chain joins TRBV18 to TRBJ1-5, with 9 bases matching TRBD1. Germline V gives CDR1 KGHSH, CDR2 LQKENI. V dropped 5 bases and J dropped 4; count of bases not matched to a gene: 9. This CDR3 contains 16 residues. In DNA form, the CDR3 reads TGTGCCAGCTCAACCGGGACAGGGCGCAGAAATCAGCCCCAGCATTTT. Translated: CASSTGTGRRNQPQHF.

The chain joins TRBV4-2 to TRBJ1-2; D gene unclear. Germline assignment: CDR1 LGHNA and CDR2 YNFKEQ. The V gene lost 0 bases and the J gene lost 2 bases, with 7 bases spanning the gap. This CDR3 contains 14 residues. DNA of the CDR3: TGTGCCAGCAGCCAAGATCAACGGAACTATGGCTACACCTTC. Its translation is CASSQDQRNYGYTF.

The chain combines TRBV12-3 or TRBV12-4 with TRBJ1-2; tentative D call: TRBD1 (6 bases). This CDR3 is built from 13 residues. Deletions cut 5 bases from V and 5 bases from J, with 12 bases between. The CDR3 DNA follows: TGTGCCAGCAGTAGACAGGCTAGTTATGGCTACACCTTC. It yields the protein CASSRQASYGYTF.

The chain has TRBV19 and TRBJ2-3, with TRBD2 identical over 9 bases. Germline trimming cut 5 bases from V and 2 bases from J; bases unmatched to any gene: 11. The CDR3 runs 17 residues. Germline assignment: CDR1 LNHDA and CDR2 SQIVND (reference sequence). The CDR3 reads CASSSFSGSYDTDTQYF. The CDR3 nucleotides are TGTGCCAGTAGTTCCTTTAGCGGGAGCTATGACACAGATACGCAGTATTTT.